The sequence of this T cell receptor (beta chain) was determined in a study of follicular helper T cells after annual influenza vaccination. Noted time point: 2015-2016 season, 7 days after influenza vaccination. Each time point used about 35 to 100 mL of blood. The assay was immunoSEQ multiplex PCR, and TCRdb's table has in-frame clones only and misses some. The sample comprises more than 6,500 clones, over 75% of which are singletons, and around 0.54% rests with the top ten. Germline loops: CDR1 SGHKS, CDR2 YYEKEE (reference sequence). The germline V and J ends were trimmed by 0 bases and 8 bases, with 11 bases remaining between them. The CDR3 runs 13 residues. This clone was found once.

This receptor was identified in an adult who received the influenza vaccine. This chain joins TRBV5-5 and TRBJ1-2; no firm D call. The sample here was CXCR5- memory CD4+ T cells sorted from blood, taken 7 days after influenza vaccination. This CDR3 is CASSLGNSKGYTF. The CDR3 bases are TGTGCCAGCAGCTTGGGAAATTCGAAGGGCTACACCTTC.